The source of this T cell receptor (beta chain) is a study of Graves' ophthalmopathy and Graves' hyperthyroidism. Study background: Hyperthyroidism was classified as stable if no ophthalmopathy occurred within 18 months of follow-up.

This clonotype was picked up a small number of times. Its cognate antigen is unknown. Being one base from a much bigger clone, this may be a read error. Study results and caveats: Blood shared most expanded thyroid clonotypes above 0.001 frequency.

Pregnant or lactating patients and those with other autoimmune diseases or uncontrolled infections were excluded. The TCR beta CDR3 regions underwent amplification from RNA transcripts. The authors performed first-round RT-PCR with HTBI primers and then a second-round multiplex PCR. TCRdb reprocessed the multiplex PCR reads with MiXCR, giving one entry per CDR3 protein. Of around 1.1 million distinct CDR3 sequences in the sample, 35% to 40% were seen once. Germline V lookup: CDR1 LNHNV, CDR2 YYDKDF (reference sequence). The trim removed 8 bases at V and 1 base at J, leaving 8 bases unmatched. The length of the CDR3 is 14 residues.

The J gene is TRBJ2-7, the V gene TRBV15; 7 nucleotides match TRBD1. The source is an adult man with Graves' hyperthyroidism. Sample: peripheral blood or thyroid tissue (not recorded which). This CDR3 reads CATRGGPRSYEQYF. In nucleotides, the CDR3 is TGTGCCACCCGAGGGGGCCCAAGATCCTACGAGCAGTACTTC.